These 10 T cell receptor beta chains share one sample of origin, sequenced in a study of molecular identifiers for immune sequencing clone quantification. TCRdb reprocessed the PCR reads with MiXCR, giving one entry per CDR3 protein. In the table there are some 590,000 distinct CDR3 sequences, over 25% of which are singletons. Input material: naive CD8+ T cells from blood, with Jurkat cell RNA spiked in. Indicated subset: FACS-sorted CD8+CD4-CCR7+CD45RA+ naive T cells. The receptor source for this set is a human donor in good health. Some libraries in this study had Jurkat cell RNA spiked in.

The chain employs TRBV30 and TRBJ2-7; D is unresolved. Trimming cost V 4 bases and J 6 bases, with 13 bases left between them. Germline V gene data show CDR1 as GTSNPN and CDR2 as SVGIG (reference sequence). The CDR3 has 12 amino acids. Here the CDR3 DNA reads TGTGCCTGGACAGTCGAGGTCGCCGAGCAGTACTTC. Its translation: CAWTVEVAEQYF.

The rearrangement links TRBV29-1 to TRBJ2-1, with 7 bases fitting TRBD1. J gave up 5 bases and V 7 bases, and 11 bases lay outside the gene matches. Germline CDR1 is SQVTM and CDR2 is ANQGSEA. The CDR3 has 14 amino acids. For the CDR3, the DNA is TGCAGCGGTGAGATCGGGACAGCTAACAATGAGCAGTTCTTC. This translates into CSGEIGTANNEQFF.

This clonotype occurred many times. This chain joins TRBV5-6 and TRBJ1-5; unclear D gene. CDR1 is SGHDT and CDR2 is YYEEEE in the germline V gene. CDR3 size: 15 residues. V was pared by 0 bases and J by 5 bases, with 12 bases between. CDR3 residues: CASSLGSTSHQPQHF. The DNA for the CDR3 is TGTGCCAGCAGCTTGGGGAGTACAAGCCATCAGCCCCAGCATTTT. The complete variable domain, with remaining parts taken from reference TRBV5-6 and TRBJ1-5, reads DAGVTQSPTHLIKTRGQQVTLRCSPKSGHDTVSWYQQALGQGPQFIFQYYEEEERQRGNFPDRFSGHQFPNYSSELNVNALLLGDSALYLCASSLGSTSHQPQHFGDGTRLSIL.

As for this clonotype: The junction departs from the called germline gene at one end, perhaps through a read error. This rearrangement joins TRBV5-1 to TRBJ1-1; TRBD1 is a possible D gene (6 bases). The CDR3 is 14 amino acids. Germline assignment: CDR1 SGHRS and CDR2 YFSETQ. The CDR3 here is CASRLGGAWTEAFF. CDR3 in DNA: TGCGCCAGCCGCTTGGGGGGGGCCTGGACTGAAGCTTTCTTT.

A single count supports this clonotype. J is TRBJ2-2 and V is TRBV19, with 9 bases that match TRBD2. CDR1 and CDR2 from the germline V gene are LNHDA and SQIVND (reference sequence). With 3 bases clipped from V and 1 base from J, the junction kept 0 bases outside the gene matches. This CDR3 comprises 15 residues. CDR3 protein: CASSMTSGNTGELFF. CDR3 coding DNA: TGTGCCAGTAGTATGACTAGCGGGAACACCGGGGAGCTGTTTTTT.

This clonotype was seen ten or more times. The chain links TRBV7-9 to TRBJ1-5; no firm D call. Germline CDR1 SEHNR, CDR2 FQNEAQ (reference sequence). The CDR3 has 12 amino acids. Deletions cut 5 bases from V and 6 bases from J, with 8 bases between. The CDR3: CASSPVGQPQHF. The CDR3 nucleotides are TGTGCCAGCAGCCCTGTCGGTCAGCCCCAGCATTTT.

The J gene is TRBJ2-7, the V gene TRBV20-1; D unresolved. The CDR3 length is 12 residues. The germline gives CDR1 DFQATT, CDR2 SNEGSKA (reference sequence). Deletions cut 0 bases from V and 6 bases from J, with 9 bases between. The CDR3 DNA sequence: TGCAGTGCTAGAGATCTCCATCCCGAGCAGTACTTC. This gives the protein CSARDLHPEQYF.

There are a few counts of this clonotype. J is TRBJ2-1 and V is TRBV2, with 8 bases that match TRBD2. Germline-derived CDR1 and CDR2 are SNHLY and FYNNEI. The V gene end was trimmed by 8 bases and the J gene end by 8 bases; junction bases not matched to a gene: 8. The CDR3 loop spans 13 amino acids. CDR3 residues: CASPPGLGDEQFF. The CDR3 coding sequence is TGTGCCAGCCCGCCGGGACTAGGGGATGAGCAGTTCTTC.

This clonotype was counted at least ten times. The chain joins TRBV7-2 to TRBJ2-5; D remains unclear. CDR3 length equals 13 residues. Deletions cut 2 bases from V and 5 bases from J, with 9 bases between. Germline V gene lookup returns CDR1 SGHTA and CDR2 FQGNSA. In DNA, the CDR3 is TGTGCCAGCAGCTTATGGGCAGAGGAGACCCAGTACTTC. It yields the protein CASSLWAEETQYF.

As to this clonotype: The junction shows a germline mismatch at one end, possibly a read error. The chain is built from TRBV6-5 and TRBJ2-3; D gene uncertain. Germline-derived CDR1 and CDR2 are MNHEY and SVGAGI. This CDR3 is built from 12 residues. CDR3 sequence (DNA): TGTACCAGCAGTTACGGAACAGATACGCAGTATTTT. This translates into CTSSYGTDTQYF.